The T cell receptor (beta chain) described here comes from a study of T cell responses to AZD1222 COVID-19 vaccine. General study findings and limits: CD4 TCRs linked to vaccination spanned spike, dominating at 160-218 and 743-854. An increase in Spike-specific TCR breadth and depth was observed after two AZD1222 doses.

Unmatched junction bases numbered 14, after V lost 3 bases and J lost 8 bases. Per germline, CDR1 MNHNS and CDR2 SASEGT. The CDR3 is 16 amino acids. Comments on this clone: Its matching antigen is unknown.

Assay used: immunoSEQ multiplex PCR; TCRdb lists only in-frame clones, some missing. The table records some 150,000 clones, approximately 78% of them present only once. V is TRBV6-1 and J is TRBJ1-2; TRBD1 aligns across 8 bases. This TCR was sampled from an adult in good health. The material was peripheral blood, obtained on day 0 of MenACWY control vaccination. Written as DNA, the CDR3 is TGTGCCAGCAGTGAGGCAGGGGGCGCCGCCATTTGGGGCTACACCTTC. Translating it yields CASSEAGGAAIWGYTF.